The 5 T cell receptor beta chains below all came from one sample that was sequenced in a study of blood T cells in healthy people across ages. Then a second PCR, running roughly 7 to 12 cycles, was carried out with a sample-barcoded 5' primer and a J-beta primer mix. TCRdb analysed the 5' RACE reads with MiXCR anew, one entry per CDR3 protein. This sample has roughly 730,000 distinct CDR3 sequences; more than 50% occur once, and the top ten carry 20% to 30%. The sequencing sample was made of blood. The receptors originated from a man aged 35-49 years in good health.

This chain uses TRBV2 with TRBJ2-2, with 8 bases that match TRBD1. The J segment lost 3 bases and the V segment lost 7 bases, leaving 7 bases of the junction unmatched. This CDR3 is 15 amino acids long. Germline V gene sequence: CDR1 SNHLY, CDR2 FYNNEI. The CDR3 loop reads CASKWTGQDTGELFF. The CDR3 region has the DNA TGTGCCAGCAAATGGACAGGGCAGGACACCGGGGAGCTGTTTTTT.

J is TRBJ2-3 and V is TRBV21-1; the DNA was not used to check the table's D call, TRBD1. TRBV21-1 is annotated as a pseudogene. The length of the CDR3 is 15 residues. Here the CDR3 reads CASSKDRTGKDTQYF. CDR3 in DNA: TGTGCCAGCAGCAAAGATCGGACAGGGAAAGATACGCAGTATTTT.

As to this clonotype: Germline is not matched at one junction end, which may reflect a read error. This sequence joins TRBV24-1 and TRBJ2-2; weak D call: TRBD2 (6 bases). The V gene's germline CDR1 is KGHDR and CDR2 SFDVKD. This CDR3 spans 16 amino acids. The CDR3 DNA reads TGTGTCACCAGTGACCCTGCCGGGGGATCGTCCGGGGAGCTGTTTTTT. Amino acids: CVTSDPAGGSSGELFF.

The sample holds a few counts of this clonotype. This may arise from a read error, as a much more abundant clone is one base away. The genes are TRBV6-5 and TRBJ2-1; D tentatively reads TRBD1 or TRBD2 (5 bases each). The V gene lost 4 bases and the J gene lost 9 bases, with 16 bases spanning the gap. The germline V gene encodes CDR1 MNHEY and CDR2 SVGAGI. CDR3 size: 14 residues. The CDR3 DNA reads TGTGCCAGCAGTTCGGGACGGGACCTTTCTGAGCAGTTCTTC. Translating it yields CASSSGRDLSEQFF.

The genes are TRBV27 and TRBJ2-7, with 9 bases identical to TRBD1. Per the germline V gene, CDR1 is MNHEY and CDR2 is SMNVEV (reference sequence). This CDR3 has 14 residues. V trimming: 7 bases; J trimming: 4 bases; junction bases outside the gene matches: 8. The CDR3 sequence is CASTPGQGKYEQYF. CDR3 nucleotides: TGTGCCAGCACCCCAGGACAGGGGAAGTACGAGCAGTACTTC.